The rows below give T cell receptor beta chains drawn from one sample of a study of blood T cell repertoires in COVID-19. Assay: immunoSEQ multiplex PCR; the TCRdb copy retains only in-frame clones and omits some. This table holds under 200,000 clones, approximately 88% found once. The sequenced sample consisted of PBMCs or T cells enriched from blood (not recorded which). Receptors were obtained from a woman aged 60 to 75 who had recovered from COVID-19. The conserved cysteine and the conserved F or W are not part of the CDR3 here. The order of the fields is J gene, D gene, V gene, CDR3 protein. D genes are given only for firm matches.

TRBJ2-2 | . | TRBV9 | ASSVGTIRELF
TRBJ1-1 | TRBD1 | TRBV6-5 | ASLLDRGTEAF
TRBJ2-7 | . | TRBV20-1 | SARGGIEQY
TRBJ1-1 | TRBD1 | TRBV3-1/TRBV3-2 | ASSRDRVNAF
TRBJ1-2 | . | TRBV3-1/TRBV3-2 | ASSQRRSYGYT
TRBJ1-1 | . | TRBV3-1/TRBV3-2 | ASSILGERYTEAF
TRBJ2-2 | . | TRBV10-3 | AISVERDTGELF
TRBJ2-7 | TRBD2 | TRBV5-4 | ASSPQASGIYEQY
TRBJ1-5 | . | TRBV5-5 | ASSPDIKSPHQPQH
TRBJ2-3 | TRBD2 | TRBV5-1 | ASSLLLAGDLTDTQY
TRBJ2-1 | TRBD2 | TRBV29-1 | SVTSDSYNEQF
TRBJ1-5 | . | TRBV10-3 | AISQEGGSSNQPQH
TRBJ1-1 | . | TRBV7-9 | ASSRPPGAEAF
TRBJ1-2 | TRBD1 | TRBV19 | ASSPGTAAGYGYT
TRBJ1-2 | TRBD1 | TRBV11-2 | ASSLDRDRAFFYGYT
TRBJ2-5 | TRBD1 | TRBV30 | AWSRQGTRETQY
TRBJ1-5 | TRBD1 | TRBV19 | ASSSGTGRGNQPQH
TRBJ1-1 | . | TRBV2 | ASKEQGTNTEAF
TRBJ1-4 | . | TRBV24-1 | ATSPPGHNNEKLF
TRBJ2-2 | TRBD2 | TRBV10-3 | AISDPNGGGRELF
TRBJ1-1 | . | TRBV7-3 | ASSSQVRWAEAF
TRBJ1-2 | TRBD1 | TRBV2 | ASSEAGRGVYYGYT
TRBJ2-7 | . | TRBV9 | ASSVKADRITEQY
TRBJ2-5 | TRBD1 | TRBV5-1 | ASSLGTPGQQETQY
TRBJ2-5 | TRBD2 | TRBV27 | ASSLSGGLGETQY
TRBJ1-6 | . | TRBV30 | AWSSRGNSPLH
TRBJ2-2 | . | TRBV9 | ASSVLAAGTGELF
TRBJ2-7 | TRBD1 | TRBV28 | ASRDPGGTYEQY
TRBJ2-3 | TRBD2 | TRBV9 | ASSGGASGSNTDTQY
TRBJ1-4 | . | TRBV2 | ATNRVGDPEKLF
TRBJ2-3 | TRBD2 | TRBV6-5 | ASSQAGGPGDTQY
TRBJ2-3 | . | TRBV5-1 | ASSGAVPDTQY
TRBJ1-6 | . | TRBV7-9 | ASSLEQYNSPLH
TRBJ2-7 | . | TRBV4-1 | ASSHSTRLAETYEQY
TRBJ1-5 | . | TRBV2 | ASSAWGSSNQPQH
TRBJ1-3 | . | TRBV30 | AWSVKGGGNTIY
TRBJ2-7 | . | TRBV5-1 | ASSLDRVSYEQY
TRBJ1-4 | TRBD1 | TRBV6-4 | ASSSGQGGLKLF
TRBJ1-1 | TRBD1 | TRBV30 | AWSRDRGNLNTEAF
TRBJ2-1 | TRBD1 | TRBV5-1 | ASSLGWQGAHNEQF
TRBJ2-7 | TRBD2 | TRBV5-1 | ASSLSTSAYEQY
TRBJ2-5 | TRBD2 | TRBV7-3 | ASSPGLAWGETQY
TRBJ2-1 | . | TRBV6-5 | ASRGADTYNEQF
TRBJ1-1 | . | TRBV4-1 | ASSQRNTEAF
TRBJ2-3 | . | TRBV7-3 | ASSWVPGDTQY
TRBJ1-6 | . | TRBV3-1/TRBV3-2 | ASSQIAGSNSPLH
TRBJ1-2 | . | TRBV2 | ASSERSEGIHYGYT
TRBJ1-1 | . | TRBV12-3/TRBV12-4 | ASGAPGYTEAF
TRBJ1-5 | TRBD1 | TRBV30 | AWSIKQGGSNQPQH
TRBJ1-1 | . | TRBV2 | ASSPLTQKTEAF
TRBJ2-1 | TRBD1 | TRBV24-1 | ATSGTGRYNEQF
TRBJ2-7 | . | TRBV11-2 | ASSLSGGRHEQY
TRBJ1-2 | TRBD1 | TRBV12-5 | ASGSRGDYGYT
TRBJ1-2 | TRBD1 | TRBV18 | ASSPTGQASYGYT
TRBJ2-1 | TRBD1 | TRBV19 | ARTRQGYNEQF
TRBJ2-1 | TRBD2 | TRBV2 | ASTYQREPL
TRBJ2-1 | . | TRBV7-2 | ASRSGLYNEQF
TRBJ1-1 | . | TRBV2 | AGQGLGVNTEAF
TRBJ1-6 | . | TRBV2 | ASRRQAGSPLH
TRBJ2-7 | . | TRBV11-3 | ASSLDGGHYEQY